These T cell receptor beta chains were read from a single sample in a study of T cell changes during pregnancy in multiple sclerosis. Using immunoSEQ multiplex PCR, the repertoire was profiled, and TCRdb retains in-frame clones only, with some absent. Of tens of thousands of clones listed, 90% to 95% are singletons. The material was peripheral blood, obtained in the first trimester of pregnancy. Receptors were obtained from a female donor with multiple sclerosis, enrolled in a pregnancy study. The CDR3 runs from the conserved cysteine through the conserved F or W. A D gene is named only where the DNA matches it firmly. Not every row has a clone size; where given, it reads once, few, many or a size class.

abundance	v_gene	j_gene	d_gene	CDR3aa	CDR3nt
NA	TRBV13	TRBJ2-5	NA	CASSYQGLETQYF	TGTGCCAGCAGTTATCAGGGGTTGGAGACCCAGTACTTC
NA	TRBV19	TRBJ1-1	NA	CASSTKGVGRAEAFF	TGTGCCAGTAGTACGAAGGGGGTGGGACGGGCTGAAGCTTTCTTT
NA	TRBV25-1	TRBJ2-3	TRBD1	CASSEYGAGTDLTNTQYF	TGTGCCAGCAGTGAATACGGAGCCGGGACAGACCTTACCAATACGCAGTATTTT
NA	TRBV15	TRBJ2-2	TRBD1	CATSRDSQGARTGELFF	TGTGCCACCAGCAGAGATTCCCAGGGGGCGAGAACCGGGGAGCTGTTTTTT
NA	TRBV7-6	TRBJ2-3	TRBD2	CASSYGLAGSINTQYF	TGTGCCAGCAGCTACGGACTAGCGGGATCCATAAATACGCAGTATTTT
few	TRBV5-4	TRBJ2-7	TRBD1	CASSGTGAEQYF	TGTGCCAGCAGCGGGACAGGGGCCGAGCAGTACTTC
NA	TRBV13	TRBJ2-5	NA	CASSSRQGGETQYF	TGTGCCAGCAGCTCCCGACAGGGAGGAGAGACCCAGTACTTC
once	TRBV25-1	TRBJ1-2	TRBD1	CASSVRQGYGYTF	TGTGCCAGCAGTGTCCGACAGGGATATGGCTACACCTTC
NA	TRBV10-2	TRBJ1-2	NA	CASSKAGIGEIYGYTF	TGCGCCAGCAGTAAGGCGGGGATTGGCGAGATTTATGGCTACACCTTC
NA	TRBV7-8	TRBJ1-6	NA	CASSLKQGGDSNNSPLHF	TGTGCCAGCAGCTTAAAACAGGGAGGGGACTCTAATAATTCACCCCTCCACTTT
few	TRBV6-1	TRBJ1-1	TRBD1	CASTPFAGGSTEAFF	TGTGCCAGCACGCCCTTCGCAGGGGGATCCACTGAAGCTTTCTTT
NA	TRBV28	TRBJ2-1	NA	CASRGRNEQFF	TGTGCCAGCAGGGGCCGGAATGAGCAGTTCTTC
NA	TRBV7-9	TRBJ1-1	TRBD1	CASSSTGGNTEAFF	TGTGCCAGCAGCTCGACAGGGGGGAACACTGAAGCTTTCTTT
NA	TRBV5-4	TRBJ2-1	NA	CASSLWGTGTRSYNEQFF	TGTGCCAGCAGCTTGTGGGGGACCGGGACACGCTCCTACAATGAGCAGTTCTTC
NA	TRBV7-3	TRBJ2-1	TRBD2	CASSLTSTIGLAGEQFF	TGTGCCAGCAGCTTAACGTCCACTATAGGACTAGCCGGTGAGCAGTTCTTC